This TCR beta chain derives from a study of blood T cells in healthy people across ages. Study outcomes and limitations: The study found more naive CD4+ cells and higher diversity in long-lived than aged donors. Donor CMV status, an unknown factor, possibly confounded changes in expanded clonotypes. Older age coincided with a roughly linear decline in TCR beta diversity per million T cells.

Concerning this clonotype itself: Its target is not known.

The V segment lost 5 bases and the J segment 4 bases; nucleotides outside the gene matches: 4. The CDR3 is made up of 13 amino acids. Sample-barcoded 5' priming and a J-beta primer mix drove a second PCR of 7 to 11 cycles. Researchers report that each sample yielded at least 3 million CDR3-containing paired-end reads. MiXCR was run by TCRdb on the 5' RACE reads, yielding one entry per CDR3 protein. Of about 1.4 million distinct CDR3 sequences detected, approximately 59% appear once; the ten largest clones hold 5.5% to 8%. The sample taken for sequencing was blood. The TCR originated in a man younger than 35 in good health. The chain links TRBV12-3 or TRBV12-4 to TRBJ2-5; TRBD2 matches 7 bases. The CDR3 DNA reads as TGTGCCAGCAGTGCGACTAGCTCAGAGACCCAGTACTTC. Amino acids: CASSATSSETQYF.